The clone carrying this T cell receptor (beta chain) showed up just once. The PCR used 60 Vbeta and 13 Jbeta primers. Only in-frame clones appear in the TCRdb table, and some are missing; sequencing was by immunoSEQ multiplex PCR. The data hold about 86,000 clones, with about 70% observed a single time. The source of the sample is a study of cytomegalovirus exposure and HLA in healthy donors. Per germline, CDR1 MRHNA and CDR2 SNTAGT. V shed 6 bases and J 8 bases; nucleotides not matched to a gene: 9. CDR3 length equals 15 residues. Material for sequencing was PBMCs. The chain links TRBV6-4 to TRBJ2-3; 12 bases are a match to TRBD2. The source is a man between 60 and 75 years old in good health and CMV-seronegative. The CDR3 DNA sequence: TGTGCCAGCAGCCAGCTAGCGGGAGGGCCGGCTACGCAGTATTTT. It specifies CASSQLAGGPATQYF.